The 8 T cell receptor beta chains below all came from one sample that was sequenced in a study of blood T cell repertoires in COVID-19. Measured with immunoSEQ multiplex PCR; TCRdb has only the in-frame clones, and not every one. The sample has under 150,000 clones, 88% seen once. The source material was peripheral blood. These receptors were taken from a man in his fifties with active or convalescent COVID-19.

This clone was recorded only once. This chain links TRBV7-8 with TRBJ1-5; D remains unclear. The germline gives CDR1 SGHVS, CDR2 FQNEAQ. The CDR3 is 13 amino acids. The V gene lost 6 bases and the J gene lost 9 bases, with 15 bases spanning the gap. CDR3 sequence reads: CASSPGGIRPQHF. DNA of the CDR3: TGTGCCAGCAGTCCAGGCGGGATTCGGCCCCAGCATTTT. Drawing the rest from reference TRBV7-8 and TRBJ1-5, the complete variable domain is GAGVSQSPRYKVAKRGQDVALRCDPISGHVSLFWYQQALGQGPEFLTYFQNEAQLDKSGLPSDRFFAERPEGSVSTLKIQRTQQEDSAVYLCASSPGGIRPQHFGDGTRLSIL.

For the CDR3, the DNA is TGTGCCAGCAGTTACTACCCTGGAGCGGAGGACTATGGCTACACCTTC. It specifies CASSYYPGAEDYGYTF. The J gene is TRBJ1-2, the V gene TRBV28; D not certain. This CDR3 region has 16 residues. Between the trimmed V and J ends, which lost 4 bases and 3 bases, there was a span of 18 bases. The germline CDR1 and CDR2 sequences are MDHEN and SYDVKM.

The rearrangement links TRBV27 to TRBJ2-2; D perhaps matches TRBD1 (6 bases). The CDR3 contains 14 residues. Germline V gene sequence: CDR1 MNHEY, CDR2 SMNVEV (reference sequence). Trimming shortened V by 4 bases and J by 2 bases, and 8 bases separated the two germline ends. CDR3 protein: CASSWGQNTGELFF. CDR3 bases: TGTGCCAGCAGTTGGGGACAAAACACCGGGGAGCTGTTTTTT.

V usage is TRBV19 and J usage is TRBJ1-2; 7 bases map to TRBD1. The V gene's germline CDR1 is LNHDA and CDR2 SQIVND (reference sequence). This CDR3 contains 17 residues. V lost 3 bases and J lost 5; bases outside the gene matches: 15. This chain's CDR3 is CASSISAGGVRGYGYTF. The CDR3, as DNA: TGTGCCAGTAGTATCTCGGCAGGGGGTGTCCGGGGATATGGCTACACCTTC.

The chain links TRBV24-1 to TRBJ2-2; 11 positions match TRBD2. Looked up from germline, CDR1 is KGHDR and CDR2 is SFDVKD. The length of the CDR3 is 15 residues. After removal of 6 bases from V and 11 bases from J, the junction contained 10 bases not matched to a gene. DNA for the CDR3: TGTGCCACCAGTAAGCGGGGACTAGCGGTAGGAGAGCTGTTTTTT. This translates into CATSKRGLAVGELFF.

This clone was observed a single time. The chain employs TRBV3-1 (or the pseudogene TRBV3-2) and TRBJ2-7, with TRBD2 matching 8 bases. Trimming removed 3 bases from V and 2 bases from J; junction bases left unmatched: 6. The CDR3 spans 15 residues. Germline loops: CDR1 LGHDT, CDR2 YNNKEL (reference sequence). CDR3 amino acids: CASSHGGRPPYEQYF. CDR3 coding DNA: TGTGCCAGCAGCCACGGCGGGAGGCCGCCCTACGAGCAGTACTTC.

The V gene is TRBV24-1, the J gene TRBJ2-3; TRBD2 matches at 8 bases. Trimming at V came to 4 bases and at J to 0 bases, leaving 5 bases not matched to a gene. The CDR3 spans 16 residues. CDR1 and CDR2 (germline): KGHDR, SFDVKD. CDR3 coding DNA: TGTGCCACCAGTGACCACACTAGCGGAAGCACAGATACGCAGTATTTT. Translated, it gives CATSDHTSGSTDTQYF.

This chain uses TRBV7-3 with TRBJ2-2, with TRBD1 matching 9 bases. With V trimmed by 5 bases and J by 7 bases, 8 bases remained unmatched. The CDR3 loop spans 15 amino acids. Germline CDR1 SGHTA, CDR2 FQGTGA. CDR3 DNA: TGTGCCAGCAGCCGCTCACAGGGGGCGGGCGGGGAGCTGTTTTTT. Translated, it gives CASSRSQGAGGELFF. Variable domain in full (rest from reference TRBV7-3 and TRBJ2-2): GAGVSQTPSNKVTEKGKYVELRCDPISGHTALYWYRQSLGQGPEFLIYFQGTGAADDSGLPNDRFFAVRPEGSVSTLKIQRTERGDSAVYLCASSRSQGAGGELFFGEGSRLTVL.